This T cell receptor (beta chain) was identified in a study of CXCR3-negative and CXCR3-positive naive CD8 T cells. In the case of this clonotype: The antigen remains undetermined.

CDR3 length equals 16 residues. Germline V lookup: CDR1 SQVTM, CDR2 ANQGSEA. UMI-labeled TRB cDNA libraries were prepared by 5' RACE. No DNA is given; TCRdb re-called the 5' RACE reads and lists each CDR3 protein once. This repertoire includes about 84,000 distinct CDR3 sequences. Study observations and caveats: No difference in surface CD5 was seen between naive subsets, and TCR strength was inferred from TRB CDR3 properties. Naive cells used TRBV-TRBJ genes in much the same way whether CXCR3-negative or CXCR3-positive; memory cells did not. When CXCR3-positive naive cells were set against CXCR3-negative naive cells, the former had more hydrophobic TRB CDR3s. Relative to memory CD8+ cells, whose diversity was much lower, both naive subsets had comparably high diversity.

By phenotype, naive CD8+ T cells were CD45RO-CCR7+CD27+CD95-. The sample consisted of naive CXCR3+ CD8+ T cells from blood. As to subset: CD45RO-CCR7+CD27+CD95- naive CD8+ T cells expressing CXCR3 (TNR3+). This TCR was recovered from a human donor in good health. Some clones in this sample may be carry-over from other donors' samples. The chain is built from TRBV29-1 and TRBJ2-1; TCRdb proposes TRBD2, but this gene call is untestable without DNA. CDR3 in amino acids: CSGDSGISNSYNEQFF.